The subject of this entry is one T cell receptor (beta chain). The treatment here: around 19 received Ad26.COV2.S at low or high dose, single or two shots; 5 received placebo; per-sample allocation not given. It was on day 63 after the first vaccine or placebo injection that samples were taken. Profiling relied on immunoSEQ multiplex PCR, and the TCRdb table lists in-frame clones only, not all of them. The sample lists 440,000 or so clones; 90% were seen once. These data originate in a study of Ad26.COV2.S vaccination and SARS-CoV-2 variants. CDR1 SNHLY and CDR2 FYNNEI come from the germline V gene. The CDR3 totals 14 residues. V lost 3 bases to trimming and J lost 2 bases, with 10 bases between them.

This rearrangement joins TRBV2 to TRBJ2-5; D remains ambiguous. The TCR comes from a person aged 18-65 years who received the Ad26.COV2.S COVID-19 vaccine or a placebo. This sample comprised peripheral blood, obtained in a trial of Ad26.COV2.S vaccine versus placebo. CDR3 amino acids: CASSERTAQETQYF. CDR3 nucleotides: TGTGCCAGCAGTGAGAGGACCGCGCAAGAGACCCAGTACTTC.